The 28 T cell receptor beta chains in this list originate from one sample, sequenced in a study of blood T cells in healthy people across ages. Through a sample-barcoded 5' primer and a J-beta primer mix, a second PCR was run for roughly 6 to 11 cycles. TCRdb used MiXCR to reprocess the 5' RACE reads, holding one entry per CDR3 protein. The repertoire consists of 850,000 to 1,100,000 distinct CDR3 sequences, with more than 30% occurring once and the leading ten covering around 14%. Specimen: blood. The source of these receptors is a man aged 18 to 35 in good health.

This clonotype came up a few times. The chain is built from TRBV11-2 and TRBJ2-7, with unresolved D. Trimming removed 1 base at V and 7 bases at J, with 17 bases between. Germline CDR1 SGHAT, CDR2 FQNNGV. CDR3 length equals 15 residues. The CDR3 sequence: CASSLGVISNNEQYF. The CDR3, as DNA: TGTGCCAGCAGCTTAGGAGTCATCTCCAACAATGAGCAGTACTTC. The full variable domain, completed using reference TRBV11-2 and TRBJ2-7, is EAGVAQSPRYKIIEKRQSVAFWCNPISGHATLYWYQQILGQGPKLLIQFQNNGVVDDSQLPKDRFSAERLKGVDSTLKIQPAKLEDSAVYLCASSLGVISNNEQYFGPGTRLTVT.

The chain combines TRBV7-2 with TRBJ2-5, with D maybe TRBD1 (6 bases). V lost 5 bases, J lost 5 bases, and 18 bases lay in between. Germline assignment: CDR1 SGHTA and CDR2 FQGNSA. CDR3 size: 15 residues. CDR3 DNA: TGTGCCAGCAGCACGCCAGGGGTTCTTAGTGAGACCCAGTACTTC. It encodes CASSTPGVLSETQYF.

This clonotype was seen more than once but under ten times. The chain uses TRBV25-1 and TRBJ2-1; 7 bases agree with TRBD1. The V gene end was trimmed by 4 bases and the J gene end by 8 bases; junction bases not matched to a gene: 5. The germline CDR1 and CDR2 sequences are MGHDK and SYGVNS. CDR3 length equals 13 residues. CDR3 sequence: CASSGYRGDEQFF. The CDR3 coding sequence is TGTGCCAGCAGTGGCTACAGGGGCGATGAGCAGTTCTTC.

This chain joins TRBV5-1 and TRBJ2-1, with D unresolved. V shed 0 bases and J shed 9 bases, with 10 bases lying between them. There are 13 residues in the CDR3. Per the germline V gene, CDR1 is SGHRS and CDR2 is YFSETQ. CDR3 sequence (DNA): TGCGCCAGCAGCTTGGGGCAGAACACTGAGCAGTTCTTC. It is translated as CASSLGQNTEQFF.

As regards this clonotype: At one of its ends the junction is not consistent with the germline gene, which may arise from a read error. The CDR3 here is CSAGGLATDAQYF. The CDR3 bases are TGCAGTGCCGGAGGACTAGCGACAGATGCGCAGTATTTT. The chain carries TRBV20-1 and TRBJ2-3, with 9 bases fitting TRBD2. Germline V gene sequence: CDR1 DFQATT, CDR2 SNEGSKA (reference sequence). This CDR3 region has 13 residues.

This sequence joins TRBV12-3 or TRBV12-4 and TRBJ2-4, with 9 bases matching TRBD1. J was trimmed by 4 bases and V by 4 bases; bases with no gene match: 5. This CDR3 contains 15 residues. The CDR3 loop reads CASSSTGGIKNIQYF. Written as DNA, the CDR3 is TGTGCCAGCAGTTCTACAGGGGGCATTAAAAACATTCAGTACTTC.

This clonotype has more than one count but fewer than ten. CDR3 loop: CASQGTASNQPQHF. In DNA, the CDR3 is TGTGCCAGCCAGGGAACGGCTAGCAATCAGCCCCAGCATTTT. The chain couples TRBV12-3 or TRBV12-4 to TRBJ1-5; D perhaps matches TRBD1 (5 bases). The germline V and J ends were trimmed by 8 bases and 0 bases, with 11 bases remaining between them. CDR3 size: 14 residues.

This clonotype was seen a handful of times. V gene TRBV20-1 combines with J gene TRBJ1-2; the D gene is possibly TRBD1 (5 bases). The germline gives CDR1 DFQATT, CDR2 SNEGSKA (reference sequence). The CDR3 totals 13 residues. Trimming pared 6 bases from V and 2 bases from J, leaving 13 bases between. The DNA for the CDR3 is TGCAGTGCGGGGGGGACGGAGAACTATGGCTACACCTTC. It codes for CSAGGTENYGYTF.

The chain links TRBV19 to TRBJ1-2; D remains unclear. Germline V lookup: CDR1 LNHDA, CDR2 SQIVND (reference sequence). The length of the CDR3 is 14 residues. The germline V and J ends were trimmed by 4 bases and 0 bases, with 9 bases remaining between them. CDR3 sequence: CASSTTASNYGYTF. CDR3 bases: TGTGCCAGTAGTACTACAGCTTCTAACTATGGCTACACCTTC.

CDR3 DNA sequence: TGTGCCAGCAGTGTTATGGTCCCGTCTAATGAAAAACTGTTTTTT. Amino acid sequence: CASSVMVPSNEKLFF. V and J are TRBV2 and TRBJ1-4; D is ambiguous. The CDR3 extends over 15 amino acids. The germline CDR1 and CDR2 sequences are SNHLY and FYNNEI. V gave up 4 bases and J gave up 3 bases, with 12 bases separating them.

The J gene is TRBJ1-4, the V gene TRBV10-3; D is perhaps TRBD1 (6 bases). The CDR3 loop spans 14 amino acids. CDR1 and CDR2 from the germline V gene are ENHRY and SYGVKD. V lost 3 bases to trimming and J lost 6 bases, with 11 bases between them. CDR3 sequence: CAISESDRHEKLFF. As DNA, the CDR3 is TGTGCCATCAGTGAATCTGACAGGCATGAAAAACTGTTTTTT.

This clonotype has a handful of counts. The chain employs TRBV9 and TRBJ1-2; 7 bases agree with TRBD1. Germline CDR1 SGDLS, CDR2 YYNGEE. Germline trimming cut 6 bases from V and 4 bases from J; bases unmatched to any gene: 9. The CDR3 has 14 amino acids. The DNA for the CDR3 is TGTGCCAGCACCATCACTGACAGGGCCTATGGCTACACCTTC. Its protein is CASTITDRAYGYTF. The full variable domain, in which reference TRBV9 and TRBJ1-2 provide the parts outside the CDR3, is DSGVTQTPKHLITATGQRVTLRCSPRSGDLSVYWYQQSLDQGLQFLIQYYNGEERAKGNILERFSAQQFPDLHSELNLSSLELGDSALYFCASTITDRAYGYTFGSGTRLTVV.

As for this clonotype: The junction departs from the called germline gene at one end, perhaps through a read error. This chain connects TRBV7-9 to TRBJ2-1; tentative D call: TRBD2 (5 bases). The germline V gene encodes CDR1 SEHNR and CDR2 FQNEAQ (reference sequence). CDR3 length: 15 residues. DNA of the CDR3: TGTGCCGGCAGCTTATCGGGGAGCGCCTACAATGAGCAGTTCTTC. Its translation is CAGSLSGSAYNEQFF. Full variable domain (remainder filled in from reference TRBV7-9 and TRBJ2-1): DTGVSQNPRHKITKRGQNVTFRCDPISEHNRLYWYRQTLGQGPEFLTYFQNEAQLEKSRLLSDRFSAERPKGSFSTLEIQRTEQGDSAMYLCAGSLSGSAYNEQFFGPGTRLTVL.

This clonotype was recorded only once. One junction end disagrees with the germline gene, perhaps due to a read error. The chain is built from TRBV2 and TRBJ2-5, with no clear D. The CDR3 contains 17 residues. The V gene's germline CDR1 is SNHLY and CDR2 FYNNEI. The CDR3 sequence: CVSSETHPWQINNEQYF. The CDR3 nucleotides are TGTGTCAGCAGTGAAACCCACCCGTGGCAGATTAACAATGAGCAGTACTTC. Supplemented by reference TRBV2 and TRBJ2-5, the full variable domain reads EPEVTQTPSHQVTQMGQEVILRCVPISNHLYFYWYRQILGQKVEFLVSFYNNEISEKSEIFDDQFSVERPDGSNFTLKIRSTKLEDSAMYFCVSSETHPWQINNEQYFGPGTRLLVL.

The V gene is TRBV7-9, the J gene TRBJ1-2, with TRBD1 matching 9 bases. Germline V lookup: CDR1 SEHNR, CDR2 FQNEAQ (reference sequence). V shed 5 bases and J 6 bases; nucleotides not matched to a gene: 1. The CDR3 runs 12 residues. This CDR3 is CASSGQGNGYTF. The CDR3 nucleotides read TGTGCCAGCAGCGGACAGGGGAATGGCTACACCTTC.

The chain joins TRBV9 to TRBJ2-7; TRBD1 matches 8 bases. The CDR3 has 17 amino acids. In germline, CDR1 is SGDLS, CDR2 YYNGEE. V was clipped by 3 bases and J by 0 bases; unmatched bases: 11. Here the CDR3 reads CASSGTGTGRSSYEQYF. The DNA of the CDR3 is TGTGCCAGCAGCGGAACTGGGACAGGCCGCAGCTCCTACGAGCAGTACTTC.

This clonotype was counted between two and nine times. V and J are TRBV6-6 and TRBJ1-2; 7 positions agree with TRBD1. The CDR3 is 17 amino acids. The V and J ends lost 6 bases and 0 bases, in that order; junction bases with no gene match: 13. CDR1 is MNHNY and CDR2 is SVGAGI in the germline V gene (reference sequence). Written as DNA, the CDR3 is TGTGCCAGCAGCCGCGGACAGGCCGCCATACCTAACTATGGCTACACCTTC. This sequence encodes CASSRGQAAIPNYGYTF.

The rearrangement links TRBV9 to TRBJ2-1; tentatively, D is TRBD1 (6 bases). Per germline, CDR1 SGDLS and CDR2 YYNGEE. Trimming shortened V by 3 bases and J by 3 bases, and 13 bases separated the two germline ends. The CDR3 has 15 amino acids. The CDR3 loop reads CASSDRQEIYNEQFF. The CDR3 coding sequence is TGTGCCAGCAGCGACCGACAGGAGATCTACAATGAGCAGTTCTTC. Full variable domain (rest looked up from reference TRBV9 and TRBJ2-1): DSGVTQTPKHLITATGQRVTLRCSPRSGDLSVYWYQQSLDQGLQFLIQYYNGEERAKGNILERFSAQQFPDLHSELNLSSLELGDSALYFCASSDRQEIYNEQFFGPGTRLTVL.

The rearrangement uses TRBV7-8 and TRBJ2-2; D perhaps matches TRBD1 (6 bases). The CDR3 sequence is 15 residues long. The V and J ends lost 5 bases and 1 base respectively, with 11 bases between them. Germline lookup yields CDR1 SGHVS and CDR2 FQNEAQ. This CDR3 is CASSPLRGNTGELFF. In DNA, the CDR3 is TGTGCCAGCAGCCCGCTCAGGGGGAACACCGGGGAGCTGTTTTTT.

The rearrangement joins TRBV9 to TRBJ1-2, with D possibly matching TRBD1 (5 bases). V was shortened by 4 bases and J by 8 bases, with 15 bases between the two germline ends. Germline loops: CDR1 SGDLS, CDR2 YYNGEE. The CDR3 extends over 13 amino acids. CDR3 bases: TGTGCCAGCAGCTTAGGAGGGGATTTCGGCTACACCTTC. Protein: CASSLGGDFGYTF.

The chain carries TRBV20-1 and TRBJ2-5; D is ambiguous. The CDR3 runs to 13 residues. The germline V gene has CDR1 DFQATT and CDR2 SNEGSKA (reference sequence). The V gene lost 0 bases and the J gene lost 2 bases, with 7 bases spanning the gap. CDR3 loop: CSARDRLQETQYF. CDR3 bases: TGCAGTGCTAGAGATCGATTGCAAGAGACCCAGTACTTC.

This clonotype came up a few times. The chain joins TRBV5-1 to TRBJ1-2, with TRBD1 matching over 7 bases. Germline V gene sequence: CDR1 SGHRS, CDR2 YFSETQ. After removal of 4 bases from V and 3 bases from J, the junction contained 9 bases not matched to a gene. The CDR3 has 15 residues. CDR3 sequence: CASSPTGELDYGYTF. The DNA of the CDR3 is TGCGCCAGCAGCCCAACAGGGGAGCTTGACTATGGCTACACCTTC.

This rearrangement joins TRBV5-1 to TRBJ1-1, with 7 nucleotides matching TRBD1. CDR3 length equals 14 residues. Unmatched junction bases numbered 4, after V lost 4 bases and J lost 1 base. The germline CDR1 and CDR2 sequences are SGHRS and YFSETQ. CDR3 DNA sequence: TGCGCCAGCAGCGCGGGACAGTGGAACACTGAAGCTTTCTTT. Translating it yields CASSAGQWNTEAFF.

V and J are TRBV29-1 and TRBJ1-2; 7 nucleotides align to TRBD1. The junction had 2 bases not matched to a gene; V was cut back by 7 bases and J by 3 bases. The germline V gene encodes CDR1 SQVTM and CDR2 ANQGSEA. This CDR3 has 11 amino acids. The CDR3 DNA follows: TGCAGCGGCAGGGGGTACTATGGCTACACCTTC. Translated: CSGRGYYGYTF.

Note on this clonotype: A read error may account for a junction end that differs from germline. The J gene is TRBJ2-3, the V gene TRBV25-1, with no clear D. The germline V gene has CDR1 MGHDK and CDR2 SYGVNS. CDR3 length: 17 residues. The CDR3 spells CAGSEYESRASQDTQYF. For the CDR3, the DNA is TGTGCCGGCAGTGAATATGAGAGTAGGGCCTCACAAGATACGCAGTATTTT.

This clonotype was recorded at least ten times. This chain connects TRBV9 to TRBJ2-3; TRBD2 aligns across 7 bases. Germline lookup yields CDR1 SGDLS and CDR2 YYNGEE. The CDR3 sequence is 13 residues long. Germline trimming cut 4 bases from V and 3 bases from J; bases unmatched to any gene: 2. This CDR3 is CASSSGGTDTQYF. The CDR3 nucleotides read TGTGCCAGCAGCTCCGGGGGGACAGATACGCAGTATTTT.

In nucleotides, the CDR3 is TGCGCCAGCAGCTTCCAGAACCTCCAAGAGACCCAGTACTTC. It codes for CASSFQNLQETQYF. This chain uses TRBV5-1 with TRBJ2-5; no clear D gene. The CDR3 sequence is 14 residues long. Looked up from germline, CDR1 is SGHRS and CDR2 is YFSETQ. Trimming left V 2 bases short and J 1 base short, with 9 bases between.

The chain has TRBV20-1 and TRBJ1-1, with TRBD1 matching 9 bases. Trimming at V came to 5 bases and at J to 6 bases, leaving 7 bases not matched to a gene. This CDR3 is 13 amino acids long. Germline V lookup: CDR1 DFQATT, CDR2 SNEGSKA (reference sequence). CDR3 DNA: TGCAGTGCTCACACAGGGGGCGCATCTGAAGCTTTCTTT. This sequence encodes CSAHTGGASEAFF.